This TCR beta chain was recovered during a study of immune evolution from preneoplasia to lung adenocarcinoma. This clone showed up just once. Assay used: immunoSEQ multiplex PCR; TCRdb lists only in-frame clones, some missing. Of 4,500 to 6,000 clones listed, approximately 79% are singletons. From germline, CDR1 is MNHEY and CDR2 SVGAGI. This CDR3 comprises 14 residues. After removal of 6 bases from V and 1 base from J, the junction contained 1 base not matched to a gene. Patients had resection in Japan or China between about 2014 and 2018. The sample was FFPE minimally invasive lung adenocarcinoma tissue. The receptor's source is a person aged 50-75 years with lung adenocarcinoma. The genes are TRBV6-5 and TRBJ1-2; 11 nucleotides line up with TRBD1. CDR3 loop: CASRDRGRNYGYTF. The CDR3 DNA is TGTGCCAGCAGGGACAGGGGGCGTAACTATGGCTACACCTTC.